This TCR beta chain was documented in a study of human T cells and chemical hapten exposure. General study points: Compared to controls, expanded TCRs made significantly more large clusters of similar CDR3s.

TCRdb reprocessed the RACE reads via MiXCR and lists one record per CDR3 protein. This sample yields 370,000 or so distinct CDR3 sequences, of which approximately 5% are seen a single time; around 2% belongs to the top ten. The sample's time point: patch test 1, 2 weeks after DPC sensitization. Treatment described: therapeutic diphenylcyclopropenone sensitization with weekly scalp DPC. Total RNA was extracted from unfractionated whole blood. Trimming shortened V by 5 bases and J by 0 bases, and 11 bases separated the two germline ends. Germline CDR1 is SQVTM and CDR2 is ANQGSEA. The CDR3 spans 14 residues. This clonotype occurred a few times. The antigen remains unidentified.

The chain carries TRBV29-1 and TRBJ1-3; weak D call: TRBD1 (5 bases). The source material was whole blood, sampled in connection with sensitization to the hapten diphenylcyclopropenone (DPC). The sequence derives from a woman aged 45-59 years with alopecia areata. Some clones in this sample may be carry-over from other donors' samples. The CDR3 sequence: CSVPDIHSGNTIYF. The CDR3, as DNA: TGCAGCGTTCCGGACATTCACTCTGGAAACACCATATATTTT.